This TCR beta chain was captured in a study of blood T cell repertoires in COVID-19. For the study at large: Sample material is recorded as cDNA or gDNA derived from T cells, B-cell-depleted T cells, or PBMCs.

Authors' methods: Nucleated cell number was recorded as an estimate derived from reference gene primer amplification. Here immunoSEQ multiplex PCR was the method, and the copy in TCRdb shows in-frame clones only, minus some. V, J and clone size derive from that table, while D and trimming were established from the DNA sequence. In the table there are over 250,000 clones, around nine tenths of which are singletons. Two consecutive negative NP/OP PCR tests, clearance, or resolved symptoms defined Cohort 3 recovery. The TCR comes from a man aged 55 to 69 who had recovered from COVID-19. Sequencing was done on a sample of PBMCs or T cells enriched from blood (not recorded which).

The chain's CDR3 is CASSTTSGLSYNEQFF. In nucleotides, the CDR3 is TGTGCCAGCAGCACTACAAGCGGGCTCTCCTACAATGAGCAGTTCTTC. V gene TRBV11-1 combines with J gene TRBJ2-1, with D possibly TRBD2 on 6 matching bases. Germline V lookup: CDR1 SGHAT, CDR2 FQDESV (reference sequence). V dropped 5 bases and J dropped 0 bases, with 14 bases sitting between them. This CDR3 has 16 residues.